Presented here are 2 T cell receptor beta chains from one specimen sequenced in a study of human T cells and chemical hapten exposure. Noted time point: healthy volunteer bleed at 2 weeks. Total RNA was extracted from unfractionated whole blood. TCRdb re-called the RACE reads with MiXCR, one entry per CDR3 protein. The sample holds 25,000 to 35,000 distinct CDR3 sequences; approximately 7.4% are singletons and the top ten take 8% to 10%. The sample consisted of whole blood. The source is a human donor in good health. Some clones in this sample may be carry-over from other donors' samples.

The CDR3 is CASRDPGEYEQYF. The CDR3 bases are TGTGCCAGCAGAGATCCAGGGGAGTACGAGCAGTACTTC. The chain is built from TRBV6-2 or TRBV6-3 and TRBJ2-7, with a weak D call TRBD1 (6 bases). V shed 6 bases and J shed 4 bases, with 13 bases lying between them. The CDR3 length is 13 residues. Germline V gives CDR1 MNHEY, CDR2 SVGEGT.

On this clonotype: At one boundary the junction diverges from the germline segment, which might be a read error. V and J are TRBV9 and TRBJ1-2; D remains unclear. Germline values: CDR1 SGDLS, CDR2 YYNGEE. This CDR3 is built from 13 residues. CDR3 sequence (DNA): TGTGCCAGCAGCGTAGAACAGAACTATGGCTACAACTTC. Translated: CASSVEQNYGYNF.